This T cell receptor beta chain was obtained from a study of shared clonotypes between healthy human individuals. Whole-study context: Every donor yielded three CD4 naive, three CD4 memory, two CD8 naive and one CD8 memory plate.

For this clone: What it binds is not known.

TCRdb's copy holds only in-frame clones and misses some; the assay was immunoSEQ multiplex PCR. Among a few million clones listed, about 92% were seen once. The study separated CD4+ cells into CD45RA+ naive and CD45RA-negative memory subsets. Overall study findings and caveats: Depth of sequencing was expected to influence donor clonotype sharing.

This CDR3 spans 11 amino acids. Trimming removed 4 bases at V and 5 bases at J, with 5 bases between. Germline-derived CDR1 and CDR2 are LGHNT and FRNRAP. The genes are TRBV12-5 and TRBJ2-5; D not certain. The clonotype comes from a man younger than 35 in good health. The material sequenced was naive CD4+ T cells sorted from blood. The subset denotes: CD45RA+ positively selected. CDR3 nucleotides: TGTGCTAGTGGTTACATGGAGACCCAGTACTTC. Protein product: CASGYMETQYF.